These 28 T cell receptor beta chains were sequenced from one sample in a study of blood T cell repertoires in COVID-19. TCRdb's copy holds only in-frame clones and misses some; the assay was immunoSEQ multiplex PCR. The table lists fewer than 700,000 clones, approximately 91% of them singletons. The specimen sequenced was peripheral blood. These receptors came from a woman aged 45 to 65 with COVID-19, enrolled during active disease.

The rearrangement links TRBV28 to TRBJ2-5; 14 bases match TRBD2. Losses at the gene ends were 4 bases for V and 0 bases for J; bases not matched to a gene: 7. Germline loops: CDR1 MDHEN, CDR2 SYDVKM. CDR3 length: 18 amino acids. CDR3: CASSSPGLAGAYQETQYF. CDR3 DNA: TGTGCCAGCAGTTCTCCGGGACTAGCGGGGGCGTACCAAGAGACCCAGTACTTC. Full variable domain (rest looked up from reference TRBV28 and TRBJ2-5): DVKVTQSSRYLVKRTGEKVFLECVQDMDHENMFWYRQDPGLGLRLIYFSYDVKMKEKGDIPEGYSVSREKKERFSLILESASTNQTSMYLCASSSPGLAGAYQETQYFGPGTRLLVL.

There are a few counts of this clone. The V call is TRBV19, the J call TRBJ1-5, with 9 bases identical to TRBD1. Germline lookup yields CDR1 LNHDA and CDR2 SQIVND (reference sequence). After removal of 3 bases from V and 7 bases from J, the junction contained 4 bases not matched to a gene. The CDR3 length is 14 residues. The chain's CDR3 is CASSMRTGEQPQHF. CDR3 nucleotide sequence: TGTGCCAGTAGTATGCGGACAGGGGAACAGCCCCAGCATTTT.

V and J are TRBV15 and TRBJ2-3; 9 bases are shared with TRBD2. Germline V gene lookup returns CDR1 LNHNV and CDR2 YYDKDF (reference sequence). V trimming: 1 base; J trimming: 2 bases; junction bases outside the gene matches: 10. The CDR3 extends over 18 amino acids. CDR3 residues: CATSRGYGSGGNTDTQYF. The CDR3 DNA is TGTGCCACCAGCAGAGGGTACGGGAGCGGGGGGAACACAGATACGCAGTATTTT.

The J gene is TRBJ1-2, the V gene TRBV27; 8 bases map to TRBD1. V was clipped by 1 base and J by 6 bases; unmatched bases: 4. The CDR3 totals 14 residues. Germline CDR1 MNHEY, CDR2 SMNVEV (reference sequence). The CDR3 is CASSLLTGGDGYTF. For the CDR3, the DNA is TGTGCCAGCAGTTTATTAACAGGGGGGGATGGCTACACCTTC.

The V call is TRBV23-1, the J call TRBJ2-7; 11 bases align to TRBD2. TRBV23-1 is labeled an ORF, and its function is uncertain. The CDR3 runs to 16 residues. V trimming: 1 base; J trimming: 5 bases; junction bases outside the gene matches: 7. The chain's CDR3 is CASSQCSGGALNEQYF. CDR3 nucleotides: TGCGCCAGCAGTCAATGTAGCGGGGGGGCATTGAACGAGCAGTACTTC.

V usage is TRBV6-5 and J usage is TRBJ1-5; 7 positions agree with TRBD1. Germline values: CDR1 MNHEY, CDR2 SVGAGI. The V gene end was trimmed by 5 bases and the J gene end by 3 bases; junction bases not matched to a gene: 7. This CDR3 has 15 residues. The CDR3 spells CASSPLTGNNQPQHF. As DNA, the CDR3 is TGTGCCAGCAGTCCCCTGACAGGGAACAATCAGCCCCAGCATTTT.

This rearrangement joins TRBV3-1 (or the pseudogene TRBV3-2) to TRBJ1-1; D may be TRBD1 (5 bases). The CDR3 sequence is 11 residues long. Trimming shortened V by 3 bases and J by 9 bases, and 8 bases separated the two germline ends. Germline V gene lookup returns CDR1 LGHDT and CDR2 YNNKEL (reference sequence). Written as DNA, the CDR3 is TGTGCCAGCAGCCATGGGGCCCAAGCTTTCTTT. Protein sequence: CASSHGAQAFF.

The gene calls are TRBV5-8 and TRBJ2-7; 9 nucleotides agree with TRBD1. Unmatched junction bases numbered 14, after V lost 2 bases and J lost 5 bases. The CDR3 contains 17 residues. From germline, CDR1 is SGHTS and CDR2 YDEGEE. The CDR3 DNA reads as TGTGCCAGCAGCTTTCTATTCTCCGACAGGGGGATGAACGAGCAGTACTTC. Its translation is CASSFLFSDRGMNEQYF.

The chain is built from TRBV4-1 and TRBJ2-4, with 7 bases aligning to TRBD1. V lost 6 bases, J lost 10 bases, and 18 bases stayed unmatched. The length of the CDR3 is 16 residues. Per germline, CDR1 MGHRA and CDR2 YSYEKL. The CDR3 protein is CASRQPGREEDRIQYF. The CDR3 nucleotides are TGCGCCAGCAGACAACCGGGACGCGAAGAGGACAGGATTCAGTACTTC.

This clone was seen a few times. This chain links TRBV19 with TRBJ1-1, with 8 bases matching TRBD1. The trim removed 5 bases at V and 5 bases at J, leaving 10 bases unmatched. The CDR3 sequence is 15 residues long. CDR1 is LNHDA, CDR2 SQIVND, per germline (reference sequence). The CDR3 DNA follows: TGTGCCAGTAGTTCCCCCCGGACAGGGTATACTGAAGCTTTCTTT. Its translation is CASSSPRTGYTEAFF.

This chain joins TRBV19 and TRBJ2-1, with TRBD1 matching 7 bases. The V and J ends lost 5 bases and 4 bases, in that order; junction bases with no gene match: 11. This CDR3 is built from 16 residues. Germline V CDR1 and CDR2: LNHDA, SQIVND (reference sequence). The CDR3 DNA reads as TGTGCCAGTAGTTCCTTCAAGGGGGCTCGTTACAATGAGCAGTTCTTC. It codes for CASSSFKGARYNEQFF. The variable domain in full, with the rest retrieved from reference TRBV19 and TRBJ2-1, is DGGITQSPKYLFRKEGQNVTLSCEQNLNHDAMYWYRQDPGQGLRLIYYSQIVNDFQKGDIAEGYSVSREKKESFPLTVTSAQKNPTAFYLCASSSFKGARYNEQFFGPGTRLTVL.

The CDR3 reads CASSLGVGGSYNEQFF. The CDR3 nucleotides read TGTGCCAGCAGCTTGGGCGTCGGCGGCTCCTACAATGAGCAGTTCTTC. This chain joins TRBV5-6 and TRBJ2-1; D gene uncertain. Trimming left V 0 bases short and J 0 bases short, with 10 bases between. Germline-derived CDR1 and CDR2 are SGHDT and YYEEEE. This CDR3 has 16 residues.

The CDR3 is CASSDSHLLSYNEQFF. Written as DNA, the CDR3 is TGTGCCAGCAGTGACTCTCACTTGCTATCCTACAATGAGCAGTTCTTC. V gene TRBV6-4 combines with J gene TRBJ2-1, with unresolved D. V shed 0 bases and J shed 1 base, with 10 bases lying between them. CDR1 and CDR2 from the germline V gene are MRHNA and SNTAGT. This CDR3 is 16 amino acids long.

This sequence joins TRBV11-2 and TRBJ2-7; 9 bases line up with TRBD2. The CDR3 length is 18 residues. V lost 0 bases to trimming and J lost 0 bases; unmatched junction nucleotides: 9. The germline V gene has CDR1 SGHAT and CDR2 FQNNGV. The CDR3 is CASSLEWAGGPSSYEQYF. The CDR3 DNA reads TGTGCCAGCAGCTTAGAATGGGCGGGGGGGCCTAGCTCCTACGAGCAGTACTTC.

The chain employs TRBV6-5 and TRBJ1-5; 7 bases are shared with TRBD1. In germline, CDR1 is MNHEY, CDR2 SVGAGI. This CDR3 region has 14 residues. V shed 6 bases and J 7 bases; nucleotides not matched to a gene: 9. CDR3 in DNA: TGTGCCAGCAGCCCAGACAGGGTAACCCAGCCCCAGCATTTT. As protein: CASSPDRVTQPQHF.

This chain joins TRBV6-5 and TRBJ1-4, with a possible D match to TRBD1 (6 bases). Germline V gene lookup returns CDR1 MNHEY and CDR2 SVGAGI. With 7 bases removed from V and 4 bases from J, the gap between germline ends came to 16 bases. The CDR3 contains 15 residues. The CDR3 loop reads CASTTTRGYNEKLFF. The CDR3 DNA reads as TGTGCCAGCACGACTACCAGGGGTTATAATGAAAAACTGTTTTTT.

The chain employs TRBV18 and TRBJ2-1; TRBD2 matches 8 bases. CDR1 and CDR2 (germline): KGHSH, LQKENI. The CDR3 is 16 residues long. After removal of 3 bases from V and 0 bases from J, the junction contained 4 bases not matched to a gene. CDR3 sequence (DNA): TGTGCCAGCTCACCTTCAGCGGGGGCCTCCTACAATGAGCAGTTCTTC. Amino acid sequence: CASSPSAGASYNEQFF.

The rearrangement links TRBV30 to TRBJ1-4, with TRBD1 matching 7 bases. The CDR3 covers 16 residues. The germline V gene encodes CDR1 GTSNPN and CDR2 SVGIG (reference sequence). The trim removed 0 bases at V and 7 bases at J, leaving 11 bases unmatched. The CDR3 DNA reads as TGTGCCTGGAGTGTACAGGGACAGAGAGATGGTGAAAAACTGTTTTTT. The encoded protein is CAWSVQGQRDGEKLFF.

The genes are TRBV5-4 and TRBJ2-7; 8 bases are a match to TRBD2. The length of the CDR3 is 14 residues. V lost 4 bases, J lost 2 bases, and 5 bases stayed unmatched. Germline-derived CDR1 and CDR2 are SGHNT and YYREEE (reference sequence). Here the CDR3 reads CASSRSGATYEQYF. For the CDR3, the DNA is TGTGCCAGCAGCCGTAGCGGGGCCACCTACGAGCAGTACTTC.

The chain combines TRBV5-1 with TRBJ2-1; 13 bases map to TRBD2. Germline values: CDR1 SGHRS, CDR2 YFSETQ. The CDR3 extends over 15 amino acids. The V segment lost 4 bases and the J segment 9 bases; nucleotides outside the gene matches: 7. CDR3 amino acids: CASSPGLAGRSEQFF. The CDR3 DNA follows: TGCGCCAGCAGCCCGGGACTAGCGGGGAGGAGTGAGCAGTTCTTC.

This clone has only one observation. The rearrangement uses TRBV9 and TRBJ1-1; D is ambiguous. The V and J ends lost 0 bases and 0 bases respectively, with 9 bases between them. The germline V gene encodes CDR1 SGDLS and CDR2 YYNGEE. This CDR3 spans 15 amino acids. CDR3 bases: TGTGCCAGCAGCGTAGTTGGAGGGATGAACACTGAAGCTTTCTTT. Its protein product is CASSVVGGMNTEAFF.

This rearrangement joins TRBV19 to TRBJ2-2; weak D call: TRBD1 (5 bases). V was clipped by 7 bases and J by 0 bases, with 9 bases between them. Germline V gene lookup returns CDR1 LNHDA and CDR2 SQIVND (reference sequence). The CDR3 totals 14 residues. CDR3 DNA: TGTGCCAGTAACAGGCAGGCGAACACCGGGGAGCTGTTTTTT. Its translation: CASNRQANTGELFF.

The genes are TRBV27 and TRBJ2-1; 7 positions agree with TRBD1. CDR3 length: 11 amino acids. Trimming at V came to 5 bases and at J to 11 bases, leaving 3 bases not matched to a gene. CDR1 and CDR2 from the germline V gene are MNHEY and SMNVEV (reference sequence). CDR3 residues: CASSETGKQFF. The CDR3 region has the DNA TGTGCCAGCAGTGAGACAGGGAAGCAGTTCTTC.

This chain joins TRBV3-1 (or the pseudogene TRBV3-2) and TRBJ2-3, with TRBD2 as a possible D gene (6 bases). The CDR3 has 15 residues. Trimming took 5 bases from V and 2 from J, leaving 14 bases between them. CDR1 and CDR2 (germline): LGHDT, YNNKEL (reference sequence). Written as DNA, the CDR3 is TGTGCCAGCAGCTCCGGGACTCCGTACACAGATACGCAGTATTTT. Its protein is CASSSGTPYTDTQYF.

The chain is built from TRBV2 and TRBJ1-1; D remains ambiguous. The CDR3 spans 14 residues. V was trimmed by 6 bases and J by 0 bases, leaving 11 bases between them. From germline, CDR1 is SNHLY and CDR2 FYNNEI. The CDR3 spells CASRYGRLNTEAFF. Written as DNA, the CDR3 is TGTGCCAGCAGATACGGGAGACTGAACACTGAAGCTTTCTTT.

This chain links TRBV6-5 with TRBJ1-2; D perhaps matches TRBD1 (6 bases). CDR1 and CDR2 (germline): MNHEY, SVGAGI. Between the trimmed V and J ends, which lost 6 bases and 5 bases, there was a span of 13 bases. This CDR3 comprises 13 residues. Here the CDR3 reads CASSQGLGYGYTF. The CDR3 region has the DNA TGTGCCAGCAGCCAGGGGTTAGGGTATGGCTACACCTTC.

The CDR3 coding sequence is TGTGCCATCACTGGGGGGTTGGCGGCGAACACCGGGGAGCTGTTTTTT. It translates to CAITGGLAANTGELFF. The rearrangement joins TRBV10-3 to TRBJ2-2; the D gene is possibly TRBD2 (6 bases). The V end was cut by 7 bases, the J end by 0 bases, with 15 bases between. Per germline, CDR1 ENHRY and CDR2 SYGVKD. CDR3 length equals 16 residues.

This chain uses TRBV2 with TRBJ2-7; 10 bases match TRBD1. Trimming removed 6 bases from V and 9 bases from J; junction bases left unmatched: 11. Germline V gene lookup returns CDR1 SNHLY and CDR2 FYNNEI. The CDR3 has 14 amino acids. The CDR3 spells CASRTGTGAHGQYF. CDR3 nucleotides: TGTGCCAGCAGGACCGGGACAGGGGCCCACGGGCAGTACTTC.